Listed here are 4 T cell receptor beta chains from one sample, sequenced in a study of blood T cell repertoires in COVID-19. Some clones are missing from TCRdb's copy, which holds only in-frame ones; the method was immunoSEQ multiplex PCR. This sample has roughly 670,000 clones, with 70% to 90% found just once. Material: peripheral blood. Receptor source: a woman aged 18-35 years with acute or convalescent COVID-19.

This chain links TRBV7-9 with TRBJ2-3; possibly TRBD1 for D (6 bases). CDR1 is SEHNR and CDR2 is FQNEAQ in the germline V gene (reference sequence). The ends were cut back, 4 bases at V and 4 bases at J, with 18 bases in the middle. This CDR3 is 16 amino acids long. The CDR3 DNA follows: TGTGCCAGCAGCTACTCACAGGGTTTGAGTGCAGATACGCAGTATTTT. Protein product: CASSYSQGLSADTQYF.

This clone showed up just once. The chain combines TRBV12-5 with TRBJ2-6, with D possibly TRBD1 on 5 matching bases. Trimming stripped 2 bases from V and 0 bases from J, with 11 bases between. This CDR3 region has 17 residues. The germline CDR1 and CDR2 sequences are LGHNT and FRNRAP. As DNA, the CDR3 is TGTGCTAGTGGTTTGCGATACAGGAGCTCTGGGGCCAACGTCCTGACTTTC. It is translated as CASGLRYRSSGANVLTF. Together with reference TRBV12-5 and TRBJ2-6, the CDR3 gives the full variable domain: DARVTQTPRHKVTEMGQEVTMRCQPILGHNTVFWYRQTMMQGLELLAYFRNRAPLDDSGMPKDRFSAEMPDATLATLKIQPSEPRDSAVYFCASGLRYRSSGANVLTFGAGSRLTVL.

The chain uses TRBV11-2 and TRBJ2-1; D uncertain. In germline, CDR1 is SGHAT, CDR2 FQNNGV. The CDR3 has 14 residues. Trimming removed 1 base at V and 3 bases at J, with 7 bases between. For the CDR3, the DNA is TGTGCCAGCAGCTTAGCACCGAGCTACAATGAGCAGTTCTTC. Residues: CASSLAPSYNEQFF.

This chain joins TRBV4-1 and TRBJ2-3, with D perhaps matching TRBD2 (5 bases). V lost 0 bases and J lost 6, with 19 bases in between. This CDR3 has 17 amino acids. Germline V gives CDR1 MGHRA, CDR2 YSYEKL. The CDR3 DNA sequence: TGCGCCAGCAGCCAAGATGCGGTGTGGGAGACCCGGGATACGCAGTATTTT. It codes for CASSQDAVWETRDTQYF.